The 13 T cell receptor beta chains below were found in one sample sequenced in a study of cytomegalovirus exposure and HLA in healthy donors. Sequencing used immunoSEQ multiplex PCR; TCRdb keeps in-frame clones, though not all of them. The repertoire includes 150,000 to 200,000 clones, about 84% of them detected once, and approximately 1.5% sits in the top ten. Input material: PBMCs. These receptors all stem from a woman between 18 and 29 years old in good health and CMV-seronegative.

The CDR3 bases are TGTGCCAGCAGCTTAGATGTCCTAGCGGGTGAGCAGTTCTTC. Translating gives CASSLDVLAGEQFF. The genes are TRBV11-2 and TRBJ2-1, with 8 bases fitting TRBD2. Germline CDR1 reads SGHAT; CDR2 reads FQNNGV. V shed 0 bases, J shed 9 bases, and the junction held 4 bases outside the gene matches. The CDR3 runs to 14 residues.

J is TRBJ1-2 and V is TRBV23-1; a possible D gene is TRBD1 (5 bases). TRBV23-1 qualifies as an ORF whose function is uncertain. The V gene lost 2 bases and the J gene lost 3 bases, with 16 bases spanning the gap. This CDR3 is 16 amino acids long. CDR3 DNA: TGCGCCAGCAGTCAAGGGCAGGGAGGATTTTACTATGGCTACACCTTC. The encoded protein is CASSQGQGGFYYGYTF.

This clone came up once. J is TRBJ1-2 and V is TRBV10-3; TRBD1 aligns across 7 bases. With V trimmed by 4 bases and J by 5 bases, 16 bases remained unmatched. Germline CDR1 and CDR2: ENHRY and SYGVKD. The CDR3 extends over 17 amino acids. As DNA, the CDR3 is TGTGCCATCAGTGGCCCGCGACAGGGCCCGTTGGGATATGGCTACACCTTC. Its translation: CAISGPRQGPLGYGYTF.

The chain has TRBV6-1 and TRBJ1-6; D possibly corresponds to TRBD1 (6 bases). This CDR3 spans 18 amino acids. Trimming took 2 bases from V and 10 from J, leaving 24 bases between them. Germline V gene data show CDR1 as MNHNS and CDR2 as SASEGT. The CDR3 protein is CASSEIEAGARMYSPLHF. The CDR3 nucleotides are TGTGCCAGCAGTGAAATCGAGGCGGGGGCCAGGATGTACTCACCCCTCCACTTT.

The rearrangement uses TRBV7-9 and TRBJ2-7, with D perhaps matching TRBD2 (6 bases). The CDR3 spans 13 residues. Germline V gene lookup returns CDR1 SEHNR and CDR2 FQNEAQ (reference sequence). V lost 4 bases to trimming and J lost 3 bases, with 10 bases between them. CDR3 bases: TGTGCCAGCAGCTCCCGGGACTTCTACGAGCAGTACTTC. Protein: CASSSRDFYEQYF.

The chain has TRBV5-8 and TRBJ2-7; 8 bases are a match to TRBD1. The J segment lost 0 bases and the V segment lost 0 bases, leaving 2 bases of the junction unmatched. This CDR3 spans 15 amino acids. Per germline, CDR1 SGHTS and CDR2 YDEGEE. In nucleotides, the CDR3 is TGTGCCAGCAGCTTGGACAGGGGGGCCTCCTACGAGCAGTACTTC. This codes for CASSLDRGASYEQYF.

The chain employs TRBV7-8 and TRBJ2-7; D is undetermined. Germline CDR1 reads SGHVS; CDR2 reads FQNEAQ. Trimming took off 0 bases at V and 2 bases at J, with 8 bases between the two ends. The CDR3 is made up of 14 amino acids. CDR3 protein: CASSLARGTYEQYF. The CDR3 bases are TGTGCCAGCAGCTTAGCGCGCGGTACCTACGAGCAGTACTTC.

This rearrangement joins TRBV30 to TRBJ1-1; D unclear. V lost 7 bases, J lost 1 base, and 13 bases lay in between. This CDR3 region has 13 residues. Germline CDR1 GTSNPN, CDR2 SVGIG (reference sequence). The DNA for the CDR3 is TGTGCCTATCAGACTGGAACGAACACTGAAGCTTTCTTT. Translation gives CAYQTGTNTEAFF.

The chain links TRBV6-1 to TRBJ1-5; no firm D call. The germline V gene encodes CDR1 MNHNS and CDR2 SASEGT. This CDR3 comprises 13 residues. The V end lost 8 bases, the J end lost 1 base, and 9 bases lay between the germline ends. The DNA for the CDR3 is TGTGCCAGCGTGGAGGGAAGCAATCAGCCCCAGCATTTT. Amino acids: CASVEGSNQPQHF.

This chain connects TRBV5-1 to TRBJ2-3, with a possible D match to TRBD1 (6 bases). V dropped 1 base and J dropped 2 bases, with 14 bases sitting between them. Per the germline V gene, CDR1 is SGHRS and CDR2 is YFSETQ. The CDR3 spans 16 residues. The CDR3 DNA reads TGCGCCAGCAGCTTGAGAGGGACACTTAACACAGATACGCAGTATTTT. Translation: CASSLRGTLNTDTQYF.

This clone has a handful of counts. The chain combines TRBV7-8 with TRBJ1-5; TRBD1 aligns across 9 bases. Germline assignment: CDR1 SGHVS and CDR2 FQNEAQ. CDR3 length: 15 residues. V lost 5 bases and J lost 4; bases outside the gene matches: 6. The CDR3 protein is CASSPTGGPNQPQHF. DNA for the CDR3: TGTGCCAGCAGCCCAACAGGGGGCCCTAATCAGCCCCAGCATTTT.

The chain combines TRBV10-1 with TRBJ1-2; a weak D match, TRBD1 (5 bases). The germline gives CDR1 WNHNN, CDR2 SYGVQD (reference sequence). V lost 4 bases and J 4 bases, leaving 10 bases between the germline ends. The CDR3 is 13 amino acids. CDR3: CASSVTGTYGYTF. The CDR3 DNA sequence: TGCGCCAGCAGTGTTACAGGCACCTATGGCTACACCTTC.

This chain connects TRBV10-3 to TRBJ2-1, with 14 nucleotides matching TRBD2. Germline CDR1 ENHRY, CDR2 SYGVKD. CDR3 length: 16 residues. Germline trimming cut 3 bases from V and 6 bases from J; bases unmatched to any gene: 4. The CDR3 nucleotides read TGTGCCATCAGTGACCTCGGGACTAGCGGGGGCAATGAGCAGTTCTTC. Protein: CAISDLGTSGGNEQFF.